This note documents a single T cell receptor (beta chain) sequence. Its target is not known. The PCR employed 60 Vbeta primers together with 13 Jbeta primers. Method: immunoSEQ multiplex PCR; TCRdb's copy keeps in-frame clones and lacks some. This sample has roughly 150,000 clones, with approximately 80% found just once. Germline V gene data show CDR1 as SQVTM and CDR2 as ANQGSEA. The CDR3 loop spans 17 amino acids. V trimming: 4 bases; J trimming: 2 bases; junction bases outside the gene matches: 14. The data stem from a study of cytomegalovirus exposure and HLA in healthy donors. Study information: In a previous analysis, more than 90 million unique TCR beta sequences were found from some 180 million T cells. Findings and limits, study-wide: A prior analysis recorded that most TCR beta V segments were productive about 87% or about 30% of the time. V- and J-gene trimming of TCR beta was linked (in a later analysis) to a missense DCLRE1C variant. Many donors carried some public TCRs, although rarity characterized most TCR sequences.

The sequenced sample was PBMCs. This rearrangement joins TRBV29-1 to TRBJ2-5; the match to TRBD1 covers 9 bases. The sequence was collected from a male donor in good health and CMV-seronegative. The CDR3 here is CSVVGQGIRGLQETQYF. The CDR3 DNA reads TGCAGCGTTGTCGGACAGGGGATTAGGGGCTTACAAGAGACCCAGTACTTC.